This entry features one T cell receptor (beta chain) sequence. This CDR3 region has 13 residues. Trimming pared 1 base from V and 2 bases from J, leaving 5 bases between. Germline V gene sequence: CDR1 SEHNR, CDR2 FQNEAQ (reference sequence). Assay: immunoSEQ multiplex PCR; the TCRdb copy retains only in-frame clones and omits some. Of some 17,000 clones in the sample, approximately 91% were seen once. This sample was included in a study of chemoradiotherapy in HPV16-positive cancers. The sample consisted of blood, taken from a patient who underwent chemoradiotherapy. The V gene is TRBV7-9, the J gene TRBJ1-1; D uncertain. The sequence was collected from a human donor with HPV-associated anogenital cancer. DNA for the CDR3: TGTGCCAGCAGCTTAGACAGCAACACTGAAGCTTTCTTT. Protein product: CASSLDSNTEAFF.